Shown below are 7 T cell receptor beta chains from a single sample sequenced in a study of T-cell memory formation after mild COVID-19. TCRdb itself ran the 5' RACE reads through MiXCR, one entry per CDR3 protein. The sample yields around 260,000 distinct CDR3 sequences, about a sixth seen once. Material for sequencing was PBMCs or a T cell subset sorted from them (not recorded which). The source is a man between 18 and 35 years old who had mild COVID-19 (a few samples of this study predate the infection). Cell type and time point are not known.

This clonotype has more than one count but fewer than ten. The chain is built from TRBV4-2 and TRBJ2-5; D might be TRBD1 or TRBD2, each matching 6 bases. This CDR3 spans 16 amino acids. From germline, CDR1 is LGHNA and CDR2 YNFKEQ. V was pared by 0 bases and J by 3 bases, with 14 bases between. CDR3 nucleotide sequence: TGTGCCAGCAGCCAAGATCCCCGGGGGCCGAAAGAGACCCAGTACTTC. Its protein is CASSQDPRGPKETQYF.

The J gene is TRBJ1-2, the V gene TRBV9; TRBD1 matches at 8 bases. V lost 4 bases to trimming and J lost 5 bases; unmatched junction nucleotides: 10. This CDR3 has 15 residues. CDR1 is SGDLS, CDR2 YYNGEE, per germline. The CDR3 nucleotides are TGTGCCAGCAGCCTCGGACAGGGCCAGGGGTATGGCTACACCTTC. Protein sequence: CASSLGQGQGYGYTF.

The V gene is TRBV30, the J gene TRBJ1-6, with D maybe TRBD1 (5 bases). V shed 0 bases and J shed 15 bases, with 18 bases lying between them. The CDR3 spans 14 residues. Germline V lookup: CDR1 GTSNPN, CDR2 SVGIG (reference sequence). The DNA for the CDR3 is TGTGCCTGGAGTGTTGGGGGACGGAATATTCACCTCCACTTT. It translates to CAWSVGGRNIHLHF.

The CDR3 spells CASSQSDGDFYEQFF. Here the CDR3 DNA reads TGCGCCAGCAGCCAATCCGATGGGGACTTCTATGAGCAGTTCTTC. The rearrangement uses TRBV4-1 and TRBJ2-1; the D gene is possibly TRBD2 (6 bases). Trimming took off 2 bases at V and 8 bases at J, with 16 bases between the two ends. The CDR3 is made up of 15 amino acids. Germline CDR1 MGHRA, CDR2 YSYEKL.

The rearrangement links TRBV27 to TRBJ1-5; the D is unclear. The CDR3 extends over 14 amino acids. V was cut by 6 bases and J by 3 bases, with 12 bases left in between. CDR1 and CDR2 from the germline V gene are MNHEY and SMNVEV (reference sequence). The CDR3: CASSPPGYNQPQHF. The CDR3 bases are TGTGCCAGCAGCCCTCCGGGATACAATCAGCCCCAGCATTTT.

The CDR3 DNA reads as TGTGCCAGCAGTTGGACTAGCGGGTCCCCCACAGATACGCAGTATTTT. Translating gives CASSWTSGSPTDTQYF. J is TRBJ2-3 and V is TRBV6-2 or TRBV6-3, with 11 bases aligning to TRBD2. Germline assignment: CDR1 MNHEY and CDR2 SVGEGT. The length of the CDR3 is 16 residues. Unmatched junction bases numbered 5, after V lost 4 bases and J lost 2 bases.

CDR3 in DNA: TGTGCCAGCAGTGAAGTTATGGTGCAGATCTACGAGCAGTACTTC. Residues: CASSEVMVQIYEQYF. This chain uses TRBV6-1 with TRBJ2-7; D not certain. The CDR3 covers 15 residues. With 1 base removed from V and 3 bases from J, the gap between germline ends came to 13 bases. Germline V gives CDR1 MNHNS, CDR2 SASEGT.